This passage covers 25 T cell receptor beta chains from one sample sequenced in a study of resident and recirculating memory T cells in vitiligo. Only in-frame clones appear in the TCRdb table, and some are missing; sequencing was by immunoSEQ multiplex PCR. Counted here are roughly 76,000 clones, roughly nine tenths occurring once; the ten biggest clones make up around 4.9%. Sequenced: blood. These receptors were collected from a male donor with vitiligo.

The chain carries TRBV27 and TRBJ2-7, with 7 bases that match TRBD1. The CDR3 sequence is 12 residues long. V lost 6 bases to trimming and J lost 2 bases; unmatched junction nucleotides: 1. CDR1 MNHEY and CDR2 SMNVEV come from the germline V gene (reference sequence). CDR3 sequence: CASRGQPYEQYF. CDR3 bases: TGTGCCAGCAGGGGACAGCCCTACGAGCAGTACTTC.

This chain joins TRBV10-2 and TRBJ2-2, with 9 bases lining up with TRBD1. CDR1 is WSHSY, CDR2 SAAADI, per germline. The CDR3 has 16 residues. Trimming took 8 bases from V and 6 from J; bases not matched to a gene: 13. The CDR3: CASGNGDRDRPGELFF. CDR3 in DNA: TGCGCCAGCGGCAACGGGGACAGGGACCGTCCCGGGGAGCTGTTTTTT.

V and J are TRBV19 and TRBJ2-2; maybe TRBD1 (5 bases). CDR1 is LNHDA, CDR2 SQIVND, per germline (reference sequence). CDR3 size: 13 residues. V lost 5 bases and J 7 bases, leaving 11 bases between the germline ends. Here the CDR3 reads CASSPPGFGELFF. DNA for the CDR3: TGTGCCAGTAGTCCACCAGGGTTCGGGGAGCTGTTTTTT.

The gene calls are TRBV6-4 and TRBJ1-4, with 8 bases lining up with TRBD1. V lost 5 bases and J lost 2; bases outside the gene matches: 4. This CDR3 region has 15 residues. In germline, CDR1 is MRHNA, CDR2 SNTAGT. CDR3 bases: TGTGCCAGCAGTATTCGACAGGGGACTAATGAAAAACTGTTTTTT. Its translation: CASSIRQGTNEKLFF.

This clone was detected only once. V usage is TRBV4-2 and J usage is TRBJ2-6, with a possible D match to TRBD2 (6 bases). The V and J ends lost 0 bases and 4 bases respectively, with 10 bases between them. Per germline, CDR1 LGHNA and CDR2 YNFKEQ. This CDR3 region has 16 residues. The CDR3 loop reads CASSQDGGAGANVLTF. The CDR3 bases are TGTGCCAGCAGCCAAGACGGCGGGGCCGGGGCCAACGTCCTGACTTTC.

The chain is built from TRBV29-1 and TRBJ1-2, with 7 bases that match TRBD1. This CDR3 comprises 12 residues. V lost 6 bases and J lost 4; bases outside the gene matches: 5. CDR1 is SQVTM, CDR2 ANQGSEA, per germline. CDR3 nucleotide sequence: TGCAGCGTCGAGGACAGGTCCTATGGCTACACCTTC. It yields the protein CSVEDRSYGYTF.

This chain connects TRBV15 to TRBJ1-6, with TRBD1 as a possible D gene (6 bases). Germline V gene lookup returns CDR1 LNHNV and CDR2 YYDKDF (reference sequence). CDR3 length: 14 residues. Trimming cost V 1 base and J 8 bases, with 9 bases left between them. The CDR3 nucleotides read TGTGCCACCAGCAGAGTAGGGGGGGATTCACCCCTCCACTTT. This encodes CATSRVGGDSPLHF.

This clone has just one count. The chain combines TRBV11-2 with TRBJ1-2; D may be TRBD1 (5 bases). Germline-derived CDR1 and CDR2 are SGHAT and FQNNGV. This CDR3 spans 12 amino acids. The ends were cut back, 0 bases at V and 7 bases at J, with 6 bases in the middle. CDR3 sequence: CASSLEGVGYTF. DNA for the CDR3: TGTGCCAGCAGCTTAGAAGGGGTTGGCTACACCTTC.

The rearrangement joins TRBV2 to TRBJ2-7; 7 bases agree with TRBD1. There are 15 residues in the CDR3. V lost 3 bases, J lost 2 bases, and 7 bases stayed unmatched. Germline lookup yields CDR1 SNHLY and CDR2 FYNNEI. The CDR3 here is CASSETGKGTYEQYF. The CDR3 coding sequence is TGTGCCAGCAGTGAGACAGGGAAGGGCACCTACGAGCAGTACTTC. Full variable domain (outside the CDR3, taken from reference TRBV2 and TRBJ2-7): EPEVTQTPSHQVTQMGQEVILRCVPISNHLYFYWYRQILGQKVEFLVSFYNNEISEKSEIFDDQFSVERPDGSNFTLKIRSTKLEDSAMYFCASSETGKGTYEQYFGPGTRLTVT.

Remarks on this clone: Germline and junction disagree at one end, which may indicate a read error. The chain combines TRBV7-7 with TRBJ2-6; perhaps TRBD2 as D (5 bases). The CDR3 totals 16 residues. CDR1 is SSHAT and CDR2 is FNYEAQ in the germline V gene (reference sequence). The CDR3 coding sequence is TGTGCTAGCAGCCCCACGTTGGGAGCTGGGGCCAACGTCCTGACTTTC. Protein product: CASSPTLGAGANVLTF.

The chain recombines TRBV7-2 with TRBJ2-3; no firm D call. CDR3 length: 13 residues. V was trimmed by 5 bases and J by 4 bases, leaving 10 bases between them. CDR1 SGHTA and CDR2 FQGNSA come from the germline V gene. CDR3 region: CASSTNSPDTQYF. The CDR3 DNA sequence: TGTGCCAGCAGCACAAATTCCCCAGATACGCAGTATTTT.

CDR3 DNA: TGTGCCAGCTCACCGGGACAGGGTATGTACGAGCAGTACTTC. Residues: CASSPGQGMYEQYF. The genes are TRBV18 and TRBJ2-7; 9 positions agree with TRBD1. Looked up from germline, CDR1 is KGHSH and CDR2 is LQKENI. V dropped 3 bases and J dropped 4; count of bases not matched to a gene: 4. The CDR3 totals 14 residues.

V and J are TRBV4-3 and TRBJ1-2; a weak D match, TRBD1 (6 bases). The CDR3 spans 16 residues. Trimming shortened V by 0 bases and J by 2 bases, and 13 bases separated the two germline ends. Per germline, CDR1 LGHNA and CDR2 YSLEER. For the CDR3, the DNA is TGCGCCAGCAGCCAAGAAGGAACAGGGAGAAACTATGGCTACACCTTC. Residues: CASSQEGTGRNYGYTF.

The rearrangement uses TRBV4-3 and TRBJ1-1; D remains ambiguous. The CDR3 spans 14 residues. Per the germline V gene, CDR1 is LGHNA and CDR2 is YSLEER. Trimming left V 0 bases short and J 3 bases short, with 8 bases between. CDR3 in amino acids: CASSQDEGHTEAFF. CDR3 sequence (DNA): TGCGCCAGCAGCCAAGACGAGGGTCACACTGAAGCTTTCTTT.

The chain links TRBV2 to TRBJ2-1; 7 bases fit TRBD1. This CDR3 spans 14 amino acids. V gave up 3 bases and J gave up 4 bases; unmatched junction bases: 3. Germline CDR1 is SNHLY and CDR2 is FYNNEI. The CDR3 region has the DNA TGTGCCAGCAGTGAGGACAGGCCGTACAATGAGCAGTTCTTC. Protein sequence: CASSEDRPYNEQFF.

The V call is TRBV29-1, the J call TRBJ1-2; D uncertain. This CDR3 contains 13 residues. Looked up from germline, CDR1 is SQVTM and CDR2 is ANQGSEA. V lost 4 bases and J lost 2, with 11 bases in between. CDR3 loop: CSVGQVRNYGYTF. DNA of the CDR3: TGCAGCGTTGGGCAGGTACGCAACTATGGCTACACCTTC.

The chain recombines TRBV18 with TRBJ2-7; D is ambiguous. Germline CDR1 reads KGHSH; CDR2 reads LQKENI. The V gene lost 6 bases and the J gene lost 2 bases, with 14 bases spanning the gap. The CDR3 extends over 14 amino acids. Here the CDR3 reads CASSRDMMAYEQYF. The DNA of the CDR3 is TGTGCCAGCTCCCGTGACATGATGGCCTACGAGCAGTACTTC.

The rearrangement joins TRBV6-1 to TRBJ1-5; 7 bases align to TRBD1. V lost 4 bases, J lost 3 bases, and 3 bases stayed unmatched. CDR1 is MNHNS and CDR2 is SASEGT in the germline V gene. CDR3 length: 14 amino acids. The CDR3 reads CASSVDRVNQPQHF. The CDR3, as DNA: TGTGCCAGCAGTGTCGACAGGGTCAATCAGCCCCAGCATTTT.

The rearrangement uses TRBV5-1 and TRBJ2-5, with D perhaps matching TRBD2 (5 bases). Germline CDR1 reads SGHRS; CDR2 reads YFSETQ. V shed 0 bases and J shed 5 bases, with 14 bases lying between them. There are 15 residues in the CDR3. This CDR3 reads CASSLDGVSRETQYF. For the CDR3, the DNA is TGCGCCAGCAGCTTGGACGGGGTCTCAAGGGAGACCCAGTACTTC.

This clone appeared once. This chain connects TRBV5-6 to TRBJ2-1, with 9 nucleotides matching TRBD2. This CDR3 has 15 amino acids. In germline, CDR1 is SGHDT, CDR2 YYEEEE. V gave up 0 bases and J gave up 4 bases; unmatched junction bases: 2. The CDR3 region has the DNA TGTGCCAGCAGCTTGGGACTAGCGGCGTACAATGAGCAGTTCTTC. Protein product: CASSLGLAAYNEQFF.

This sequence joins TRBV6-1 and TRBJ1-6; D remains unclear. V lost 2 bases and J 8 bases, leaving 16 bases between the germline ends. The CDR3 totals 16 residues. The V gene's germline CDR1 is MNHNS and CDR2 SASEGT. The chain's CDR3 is CASSEIGIRRDSPLHF. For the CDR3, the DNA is TGTGCCAGCAGTGAAATCGGGATCAGGAGGGATTCACCCCTCCACTTT.

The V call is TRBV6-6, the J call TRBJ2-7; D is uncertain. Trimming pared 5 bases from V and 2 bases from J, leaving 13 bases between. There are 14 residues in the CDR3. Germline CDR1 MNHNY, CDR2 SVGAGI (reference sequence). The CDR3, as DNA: TGTGCCAGCAGTGCTCCAGGCACAACCTACGAGCAGTACTTC. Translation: CASSAPGTTYEQYF.

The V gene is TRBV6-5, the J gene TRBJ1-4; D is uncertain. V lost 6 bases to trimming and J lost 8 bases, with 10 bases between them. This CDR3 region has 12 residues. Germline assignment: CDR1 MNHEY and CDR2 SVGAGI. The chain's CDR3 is CASRRQSEKLFF. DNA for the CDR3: TGTGCCAGCAGGCGACAATCGGAAAAACTGTTTTTT.

The CDR3: CASSSIAGGTYEQYF. CDR3 sequence (DNA): TGTGCCAGTAGTTCTATAGCGGGGGGCACCTACGAGCAGTACTTC. This chain uses TRBV19 with TRBJ2-7; TRBD2 matches at 10 bases. CDR1 and CDR2 (germline): LNHDA, SQIVND (reference sequence). The CDR3 has 15 amino acids. The ends lost 5 bases at V and 2 bases at J; junction bases unmatched: 6.

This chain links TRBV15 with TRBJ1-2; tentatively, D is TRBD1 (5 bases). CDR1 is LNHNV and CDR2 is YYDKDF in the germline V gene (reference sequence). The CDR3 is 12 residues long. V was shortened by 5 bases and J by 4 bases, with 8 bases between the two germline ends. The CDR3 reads CATSGAGYGYTF. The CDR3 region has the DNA TGTGCCACCAGCGGGGCAGGCTATGGCTACACCTTC.